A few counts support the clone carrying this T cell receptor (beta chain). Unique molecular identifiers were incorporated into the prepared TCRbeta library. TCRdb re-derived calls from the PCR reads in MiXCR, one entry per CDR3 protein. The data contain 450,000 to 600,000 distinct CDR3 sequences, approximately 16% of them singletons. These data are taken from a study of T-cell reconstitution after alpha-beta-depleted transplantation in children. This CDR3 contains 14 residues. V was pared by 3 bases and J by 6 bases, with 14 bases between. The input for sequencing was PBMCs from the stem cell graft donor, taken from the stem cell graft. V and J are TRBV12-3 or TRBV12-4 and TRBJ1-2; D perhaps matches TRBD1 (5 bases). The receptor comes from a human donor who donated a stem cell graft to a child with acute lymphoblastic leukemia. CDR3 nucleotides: TGTGCCAGCAGTTTTGGGGGGACGGGGGATGGCTACACCTTC. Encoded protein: CASSFGGTGDGYTF.